This T cell receptor beta chain was obtained from a study of blood T cell repertoires in COVID-19. The germline CDR1 and CDR2 sequences are LNHDA and SQIVND (reference sequence). Losses at the gene ends were 5 bases for V and 4 bases for J; bases not matched to a gene: 7. This CDR3 is built from 14 residues. Original processing notes: The assay estimated nucleated cells by amplifying reference gene primers. Sequenced by immunoSEQ multiplex PCR; TCRdb stores in-frame clones only, minus some. Clone size and the V and J calls come from that table; the DNA yielded D and trimming. The data hold some 200,000 clones, with 70% to 90% observed a single time.

Sequences were obtained from peripheral blood. The rearrangement uses TRBV19 and TRBJ1-1, with TRBD1 matching over 7 bases. The clonotype was recovered from a woman aged 40-49 years with acute or convalescent COVID-19. This CDR3 reads CASSPLWTGTEAFF. DNA for the CDR3: TGTGCCAGTAGTCCCCTGTGGACAGGCACTGAAGCTTTCTTT.